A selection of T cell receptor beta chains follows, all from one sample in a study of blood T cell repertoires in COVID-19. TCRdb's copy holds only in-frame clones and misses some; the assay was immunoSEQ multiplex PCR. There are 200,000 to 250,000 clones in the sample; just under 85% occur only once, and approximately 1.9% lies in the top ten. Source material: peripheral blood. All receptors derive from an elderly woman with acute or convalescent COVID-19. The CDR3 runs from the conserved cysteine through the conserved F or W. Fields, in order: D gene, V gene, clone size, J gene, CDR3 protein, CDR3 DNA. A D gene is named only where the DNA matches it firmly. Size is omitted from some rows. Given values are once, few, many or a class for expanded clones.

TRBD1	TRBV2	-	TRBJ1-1	CASSNHIWTGEMNTEAFF	TGTGCCAGCAGCAACCATATCTGGACAGGGGAGATGAACACTGAAGCTTTCTTT
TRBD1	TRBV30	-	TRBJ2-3	CAWSLGGQGTDTQYF	TGTGCCTGGAGCCTTGGGGGACAGGGCACAGATACGCAGTATTTT
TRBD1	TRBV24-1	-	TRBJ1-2	CATSTGQGADYGYTF	TGTGCCACCAGCACCGGGCAGGGGGCGGACTATGGCTACACCTTC
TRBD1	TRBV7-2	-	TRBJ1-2	CASSWDRGPYGYTF	TGTGCCAGCAGCTGGGACAGGGGGCCCTATGGCTACACCTTC
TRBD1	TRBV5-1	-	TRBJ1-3	CASSHGTGSSGNTIYF	TGCGCCAGCAGCCACGGGACAGGTAGCTCTGGAAACACCATATATTTT
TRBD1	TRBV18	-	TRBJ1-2	CASSPDREVEYGYTF	TGTGCCAGCTCCCCGGACAGGGAAGTAGAATATGGCTACACCTTC
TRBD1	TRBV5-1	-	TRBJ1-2	CASSPWTGEYGYTF	TGCGCCAGCAGCCCATGGACAGGGGAGTATGGCTACACCTTC
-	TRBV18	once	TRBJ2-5	CASSPGQGFKKTQYF	TGTGCCAGCTCACCGGGGCAGGGTTTTAAAAAGACCCAGTACTTC
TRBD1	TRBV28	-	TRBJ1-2	CASSYSGTGKGYTF	TGTGCCAGCAGTTATTCGGGGACAGGGAAGGGCTACACCTTC
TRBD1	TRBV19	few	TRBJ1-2	CASSNGDRGQSNYGYTF	TGTGCCAGTAGTAACGGGGACAGGGGGCAGTCTAACTATGGCTACACCTTC
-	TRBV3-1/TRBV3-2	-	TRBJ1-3	CASSDKQDPNSIGNTIYF	TGTGCCAGCAGCGACAAGCAGGATCCTAACTCAATCGGAAACACCATATATTTT
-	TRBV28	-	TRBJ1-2	CASTTGGTRGLKDGYTF	TGTGCCAGCACCACCGGTGGGACACGGGGTTTAAAGGATGGCTACACCTTC
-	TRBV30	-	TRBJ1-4	CAWSGYGGYEKLFF	TGTGCCTGGAGTGGGTACGGGGGATACGAAAAACTGTTTTTT
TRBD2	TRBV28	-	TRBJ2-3	CASSITGTSGANTQYF	TGTGCCAGCAGTATAACCGGGACTAGCGGAGCTAATACGCAGTATTTT
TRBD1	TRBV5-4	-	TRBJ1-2	CASSWRDRPNYGYTF	TGTGCCAGCAGCTGGCGGGACAGACCTAACTATGGCTACACCTTC
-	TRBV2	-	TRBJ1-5	CAIQGPPGSPQHF	TGTGCCATTCAGGGGCCCCCGGGATCGCCCCAGCATTTT
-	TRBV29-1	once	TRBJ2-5	CSVAGTTETQYF	TGCAGCGTTGCTGGGACAACCGAGACCCAGTACTTC
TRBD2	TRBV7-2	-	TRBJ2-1	CASSILADNEQFF	TGTGCCAGCAGCATTCTAGCGGACAATGAGCAGTTCTTC
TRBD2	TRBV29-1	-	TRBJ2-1	CSTLPLAGGYNEQFF	TGCAGCACCCTCCCCCTAGCGGGGGGGTACAATGAGCAGTTCTTC
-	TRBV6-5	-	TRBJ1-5	CASRKNREINQPQHF	TGTGCCAGCAGAAAAAACAGGGAGATCAATCAGCCCCAGCATTTT